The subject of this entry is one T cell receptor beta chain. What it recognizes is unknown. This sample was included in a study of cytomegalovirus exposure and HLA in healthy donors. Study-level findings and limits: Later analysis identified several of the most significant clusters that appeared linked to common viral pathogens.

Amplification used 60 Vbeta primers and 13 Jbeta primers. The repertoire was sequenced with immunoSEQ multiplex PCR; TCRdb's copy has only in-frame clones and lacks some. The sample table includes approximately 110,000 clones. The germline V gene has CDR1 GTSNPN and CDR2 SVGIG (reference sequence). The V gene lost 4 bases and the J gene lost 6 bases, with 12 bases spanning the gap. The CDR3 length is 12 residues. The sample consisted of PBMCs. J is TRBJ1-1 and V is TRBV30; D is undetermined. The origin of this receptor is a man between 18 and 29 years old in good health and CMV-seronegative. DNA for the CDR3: TGTGCCTGGAAGGCGGGGAGGCCTGAAGCTTTCTTT. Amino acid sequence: CAWKAGRPEAFF.